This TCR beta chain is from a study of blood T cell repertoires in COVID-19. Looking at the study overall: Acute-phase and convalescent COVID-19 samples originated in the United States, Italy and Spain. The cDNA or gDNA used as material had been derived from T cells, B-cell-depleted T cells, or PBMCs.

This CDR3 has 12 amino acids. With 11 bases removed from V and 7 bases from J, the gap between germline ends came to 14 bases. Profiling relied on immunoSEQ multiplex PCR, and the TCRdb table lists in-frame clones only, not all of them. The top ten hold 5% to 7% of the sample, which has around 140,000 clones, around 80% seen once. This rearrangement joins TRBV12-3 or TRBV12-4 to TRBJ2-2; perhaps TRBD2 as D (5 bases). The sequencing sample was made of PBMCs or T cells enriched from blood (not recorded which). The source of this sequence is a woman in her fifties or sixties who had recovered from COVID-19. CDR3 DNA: TGTGCCGATTCGAAGGGAGTCGGGGAGCTGTTTTTT. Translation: CADSKGVGELFF.